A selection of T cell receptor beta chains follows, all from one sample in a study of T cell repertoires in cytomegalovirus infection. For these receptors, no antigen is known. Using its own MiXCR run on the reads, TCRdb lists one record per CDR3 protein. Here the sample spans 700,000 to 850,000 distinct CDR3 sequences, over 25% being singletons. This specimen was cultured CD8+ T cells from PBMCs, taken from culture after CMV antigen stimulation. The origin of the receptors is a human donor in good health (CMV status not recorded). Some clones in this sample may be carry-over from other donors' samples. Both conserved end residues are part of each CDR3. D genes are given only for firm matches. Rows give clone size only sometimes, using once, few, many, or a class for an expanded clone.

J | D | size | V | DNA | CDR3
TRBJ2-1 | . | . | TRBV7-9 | TGTGCCAGCAGCCAGAAGGCTTTC | CASSQKAF
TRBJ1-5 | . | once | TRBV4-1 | TGCGCCAGCAGCCAAGAGACAGGCAATCAGCCCCAGCATTTT | CASSQETGNQPQHF
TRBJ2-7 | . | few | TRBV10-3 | TGTGCCATCAGTGAGTCGAGCCAGAGGCCCTACGAGCAGTACTTC | CAISESSQRPYEQYF
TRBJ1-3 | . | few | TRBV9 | TGTGCCAGCAGCGTCAGTCCGGAGAGGGTCTCTGGAAACACCATATATTTT | CASSVSPERVSGNTIYF
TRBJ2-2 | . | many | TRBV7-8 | TGTGCCAGCAGCCCTGTGGGAAGCGTCAACACCGGGGAGCTGTTTTTT | CASSPVGSVNTGELFF
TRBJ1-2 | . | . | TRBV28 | TGTGCCAGCAGTTTTAAGGGCCTCTATGGCTACACCTTC | CASSFKGLYGYTF
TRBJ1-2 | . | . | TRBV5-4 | TGTGCCAGCCGCAGGGGTGATGGCTACACCTTC | CASRRGDGYTF
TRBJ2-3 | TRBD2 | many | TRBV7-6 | TGTGCCAGCAGCCCCCGGACTAGCGGGGGGGAAACAGATACGCAGTATTTT | CASSPRTSGGETDTQYF
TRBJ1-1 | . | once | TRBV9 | TGTGCCAGCAGCGTTAGGCCCGGCAGGCCTTATGAAGCTTTCTTT | CASSVRPGRPYEAFF
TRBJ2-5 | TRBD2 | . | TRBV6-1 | TGTGCCACCTCGGAGGTAGCGGGGGAAGTGAGAGAGACCCAGTACTTC | CATSEVAGEVRETQYF
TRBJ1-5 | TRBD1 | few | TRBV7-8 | TGTGCCAGCAGCCCGTACCCGGGACAGAGAGGAAATCAGCCCCAGCATTTT | CASSPYPGQRGNQPQHF
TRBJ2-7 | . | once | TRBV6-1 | TGTGCCAGCAATTCGTTACGGGACACCCCCTACGAGCAGTACTTC | CASNSLRDTPYEQYF
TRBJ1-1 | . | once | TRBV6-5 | TGTGCCAGCAGTTACACCCGGGACGGAAGCACTGAAGCTTTCTTT | CASSYTRDGSTEAFF
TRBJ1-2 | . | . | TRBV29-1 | TGCAGCGTGGGGCGCAGGTTAGACTATGGCTACACCTTC | CSVGRRLDYGYTF
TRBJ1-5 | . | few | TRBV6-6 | TGTGCCAGCAGTGACGACGGACTTAGCAATCAGCCCCAGCATTTT | CASSDDGLSNQPQHF
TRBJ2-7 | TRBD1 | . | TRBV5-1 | TGCGCCAGCAGCTACCGGGACAGGGGTCGCGAGCAGTACTTC | CASSYRDRGREQYF
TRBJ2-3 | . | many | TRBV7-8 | TGTGCCAGCAGCGGTTGGAGCAGGGGCACAGATACGCAGTATTTT | CASSGWSRGTDTQYF
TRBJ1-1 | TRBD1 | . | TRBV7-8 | TGTGCCAGCAGCCCTGCGGGACAGGGAGAAGGGTGGGACACTGAAGCTTTCTTT | CASSPAGQGEGWDTEAFF
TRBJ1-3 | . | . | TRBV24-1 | TGTGCCACCAGTGATGGGAACACCATATATTTT | CATSDGNTIYF
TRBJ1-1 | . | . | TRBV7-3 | TGTGCCGCGGGCTCCCCCAGAGCAGGAAACACTGAAGCTTTCTTT | CAAGSPRAGNTEAFF
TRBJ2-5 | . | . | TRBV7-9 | TGTGCCAGCAGCGGGCTCGGGGGAGAGACCCAGTACTTC | CASSGLGGETQYF
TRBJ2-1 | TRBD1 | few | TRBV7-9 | TGTGCCAGCAGCCCCAGGGACAGGAATTACAATGAGCAGTTCTTC | CASSPRDRNYNEQFF